Each of the 32 T cell receptor beta chains below was sequenced from the same sample in a study of regulatory T cells in long-lasting Graves disease. HTBI primers from iRepertoire and Arm-PCR of CDR3 regions yielded the TCR beta libraries. One entry per CDR3 protein, called by TCRdb with MiXCR from the multiplex PCR reads. The table shows fewer than 550,000 distinct CDR3 sequences, with 15% to 20% occurring only once. Time point in this sample: newly diagnosed GD, antithyroid drugs for less than 3 months. PBMC RNA was the source of the TCR library. These data were also reused for a study on T cells in Graves' hyperthyroidism and ophthalmopathy.

The sequencing used peripheral blood mononuclear cells (PBMCs), collected at new diagnosis, from a patient treated with antithyroid drugs. Receptors were obtained from a woman younger than 35 with Graves disease.

This clonotype was picked up a small number of times. The chain recombines TRBV5-1 with TRBJ2-2; the D is unclear. CDR3 size: 13 residues. CDR1 is SGHRS, CDR2 YFSETQ, per germline. Trimming took 3 bases from V and 4 from J, leaving 7 bases between them. The CDR3 loop reads CASSSVTTGELFF. Written as DNA, the CDR3 is TGCGCCAGCAGCTCCGTTACCACCGGGGAGCTGTTTTTT.

Ten or more counts support this clonotype. The J gene is TRBJ2-5, the V gene TRBV24-1, with 8 positions matching TRBD1. Germline V lookup: CDR1 KGHDR, CDR2 SFDVKD. CDR3 length equals 17 residues. V was clipped by 3 bases and J by 1 base; unmatched bases: 9. The CDR3 region is CATSDPKVTGVQETQYF. The CDR3 DNA reads TGTGCCACCAGTGATCCAAAGGTGACAGGGGTCCAAGAGACCCAGTACTTC.

This clonotype was seen ten or more times. The chain couples TRBV5-1 to TRBJ1-1; D is unclear. Germline-derived CDR1 and CDR2 are SGHRS and YFSETQ. The V and J ends lost 0 bases and 2 bases respectively, with 11 bases between them. CDR3 size: 15 residues. CDR3 loop: CASSLGPAANTEAFF. DNA for the CDR3: TGCGCCAGCAGCTTGGGTCCGGCGGCTAACACTGAAGCTTTCTTT.

The table lists this clonotype with a few counts. The junction does not match germline at one end; this may be a read error. The rearrangement joins TRBV7-7 to TRBJ2-1; D remains unclear. This CDR3 is built from 16 residues. The V gene's germline CDR1 is SSHAT and CDR2 FNYEAQ (reference sequence). CDR3 residues: CASSLDVESSYNEQFF. CDR3 sequence (DNA): TGTGCTAGCAGCTTAGACGTCGAGAGCTCCTACAATGAGCAGTTCTTC.

This clonotype was counted ten times or more. The chain has TRBV7-6 and TRBJ2-3; TRBD2 matches 7 bases. The J call is in doubt because the DNA end fits TRBJ2-7 better. This CDR3 has 15 amino acids. CDR1 is SGHVS, CDR2 FNYEAQ, per germline. DNA for the CDR3: TGTGCCAGCAGCCCTCAACGGGGGGAATCCTACGAGCAGTACTTC. It is translated as CASSPQRGESYEQYF.

The chain links TRBV29-1 to TRBJ2-3; D perhaps matches TRBD2 (5 bases). Gene TRBJ2-5 matches the end of the DNA better, so the J call may be wrong. Per the germline V gene, CDR1 is SQVTM and CDR2 is ANQGSEA. The CDR3 consists of 11 residues. CDR3: CSAWTGETQYF. The DNA of the CDR3 is TGCAGCGCCTGGACGGGGGAGACCCAGTACTTC.

This clonotype was observed at least ten times. The chain employs TRBV7-9 and TRBJ2-1, with D tentatively TRBD1 (5 bases). V shed 1 base and J shed 5 bases, with 9 bases lying between them. The V gene's germline CDR1 is SEHNR and CDR2 FQNEAQ (reference sequence). The length of the CDR3 is 14 residues. The chain's CDR3 is CASSLVAGHNEQFF. CDR3 DNA: TGTGCCAGCAGCTTAGTTGCAGGGCACAATGAGCAGTTCTTC.

Many counts were recorded for this clonotype. The V and J genes are TRBV7-8 and TRBJ2-1, with TRBD2 identical over 12 bases. The germline gives CDR1 SGHVS, CDR2 FQNEAQ. CDR3 length: 19 amino acids. Germline trimming cut 3 bases from V and 3 bases from J; bases unmatched to any gene: 12. The CDR3 protein is CASSFSSLAGGPGYNEQFF. The CDR3 nucleotides read TGTGCCAGCAGCTTCAGTAGCCTAGCGGGAGGGCCGGGCTACAATGAGCAGTTCTTC.

This clonotype was counted only a few times. The chain recombines TRBV19 with TRBJ2-1, with 9 bases fitting TRBD2. CDR1 is LNHDA and CDR2 is SQIVND in the germline V gene (reference sequence). This CDR3 is 15 amino acids long. The ends lost 7 bases at V and 10 bases at J; junction bases unmatched: 14. The CDR3 sequence is CASKPSESGRREQFF. The CDR3 coding sequence is TGTGCCAGTAAACCCTCGGAGAGCGGGAGGCGAGAGCAGTTCTTC.

This clonotype was recorded many times. This chain connects TRBV3-1 to TRBJ2-1, with 9 bases lining up with TRBD2. Trimming at V came to 10 bases and at J to 7 bases, leaving 17 bases not matched to a gene. The germline gives CDR1 LGHDT, CDR2 YNNKEL (reference sequence). The CDR3 extends over 16 amino acids. In DNA, the CDR3 is TGTGCCACCAGGAAAACTTTAGCGGGAGAGTGGAATGAGCAGTTCTTC. Translated, it gives CATRKTLAGEWNEQFF.

This clonotype was recorded at least ten times. This chain connects TRBV6-2 or TRBV6-3 to TRBJ2-1; 10 nucleotides align to TRBD2. The ends lost 4 bases at V and 9 bases at J; junction bases unmatched: 9. This CDR3 is 15 amino acids long. Looked up from germline, CDR1 is MNHEY and CDR2 is SVGEGT. The DNA of the CDR3 is TGTGCCAGCAGTTCCGTAGCGGGAGGTTACGGTGAGCAGTTCTTC. Residues: CASSSVAGGYGEQFF.

This clonotype was observed many times. V usage is TRBV7-2 and J usage is TRBJ1-1; 7 bases are a match to TRBD1. Trimming at V came to 5 bases and at J to 10 bases, leaving 10 bases not matched to a gene. Germline V gene lookup returns CDR1 SGHTA and CDR2 FQGNSA. The CDR3 extends over 13 amino acids. The chain's CDR3 is CASSPGTVGSAFF. CDR3 in DNA: TGTGCCAGCAGCCCAGGGACAGTGGGGTCAGCTTTCTTT. Using reference TRBV7-2 and TRBJ1-1 for the parts outside the CDR3, the full variable domain is GAGVSQSPSNKVTEKGKDVELRCDPISGHTALYWYRQSLGQGLEFLIYFQGNSAPDKSGLPSDRFSAERTGGSVSTLTIQRTQQEDSAVYLCASSPGTVGSAFFGQGTRLTVV.

The V and J genes are TRBV9 and TRBJ2-7; 7 bases fit TRBD1. The CDR3 has 16 residues. V was pared by 4 bases and J by 1 base, with 11 bases of the junction left unmatched. Germline values: CDR1 SGDLS, CDR2 YYNGEE. In DNA form, the CDR3 reads TGTGCCAGCAGCCCCGATTGGGACAGCCCTTCCTACGAGCAGTACTTC. Residues: CASSPDWDSPSYEQYF.

The chain uses TRBV5-1 and TRBJ1-2; 7 positions agree with TRBD1. The germline V gene encodes CDR1 SGHRS and CDR2 YFSETQ. Trimming cost V 4 bases and J 4 bases; bases outside gene matches: 7. The CDR3 spans 14 residues. CDR3 sequence: CASSRDRTPYGYTF. In nucleotides, the CDR3 is TGCGCCAGCAGCCGGGACAGAACCCCCTATGGCTACACCTTC.

Ten or more counts support this clonotype. The rearrangement joins TRBV13 to TRBJ1-1, with unresolved D. Trimming left V 1 base short and J 0 bases short, with 12 bases between. Germline CDR1 reads PRHDT; CDR2 reads FYEKMQ (reference sequence). This CDR3 region has 16 residues. CDR3 nucleotides: TGTGCCAGCAGCTTAGTTGGGGAGGGAATGAACACTGAAGCTTTCTTT. Translating gives CASSLVGEGMNTEAFF.

This sequence joins TRBV10-3 and TRBJ1-1, with D tentatively TRBD1 (5 bases). The germline CDR1 and CDR2 sequences are ENHRY and SYGVKD. CDR3 length equals 13 residues. V lost 3 bases and J lost 7, with 12 bases in between. The CDR3 loop reads CAISDRQSFEAFF. CDR3 nucleotide sequence: TGTGCCATCAGTGACCGACAGAGCTTTGAAGCTTTCTTT.

This clonotype was seen ten or more times. V usage is TRBV4-1 and J usage is TRBJ2-7, with D possibly being TRBD2 (5 bases). Germline CDR1 is MGHRA and CDR2 is YSYEKL. V lost 0 bases and J lost 4, with 16 bases in between. The CDR3 runs to 16 residues. In DNA form, the CDR3 reads TGCGCCAGCAGCCAAGATAGCGCCCTGGCACGGTACGAGCAGTACTTC. Its protein is CASSQDSALARYEQYF.

The chain joins TRBV7-9 to TRBJ1-1; TRBD1 matches at 9 bases. Trimming cost V 3 bases and J 1 base; bases outside gene matches: 9. There are 17 residues in the CDR3. Germline V gives CDR1 SEHNR, CDR2 FQNEAQ (reference sequence). CDR3 residues: CASSLDYRGRGNTEAFF. CDR3 bases: TGTGCCAGCAGCTTGGATTACAGGGGGCGAGGGAACACTGAAGCTTTCTTT.

There are many counts of this clonotype. The CDR3 DNA sequence: TGCAGTGCTAGATGGGAGCCTCCTTACAATGAGCAGTTCTTC. Translating gives CSARWEPPYNEQFF. The chain joins TRBV20-1 to TRBJ2-1; D is perhaps TRBD2 (5 bases). Germline V CDR1 and CDR2: DFQATT, SNEGSKA (reference sequence). Deletions cut 2 bases from V and 4 bases from J, with 12 bases between. The CDR3 contains 14 residues.

This clonotype was found many times. This chain links TRBV7-9 with TRBJ2-5; tentative D call: TRBD1 (6 bases). V gave up 1 base and J gave up 5 bases, with 14 bases separating them. The germline V gene encodes CDR1 SEHNR and CDR2 FQNEAQ (reference sequence). The CDR3 sequence is 15 residues long. Written as DNA, the CDR3 is TGTGCCAGCAGCTTAGGCCCTTCACAGGGCGAGACCCAGTACTTC. It is translated as CASSLGPSQGETQYF.

At least ten counts were recorded for this clonotype. The V gene is TRBV6-2 or TRBV6-3, the J gene TRBJ1-5; 11 bases agree with TRBD1. Germline values: CDR1 MNHEY, CDR2 SVGEGT. The CDR3 consists of 14 residues. After removal of 5 bases from V and 6 bases from J, the junction contained 3 bases not matched to a gene. This CDR3 reads CASSRTGGGQPQHF. The CDR3 region has the DNA TGTGCCAGCAGTCGGACAGGGGGCGGTCAGCCCCAGCATTTT.

This clonotype was counted between two and nine times. V and J are TRBV18 and TRBJ2-1, with D tentatively TRBD2 (6 bases). Germline CDR1 KGHSH, CDR2 LQKENI. Trimming cost V 0 bases and J 15 bases, with 15 bases left between them. There are 13 residues in the CDR3. This CDR3 is CASSPPGGGLGFF. CDR3 DNA: TGTGCCAGCTCACCACCGGGAGGTGGACTTGGGTTCTTC.

The chain couples TRBV20-1 to TRBJ1-1; D ambiguous. Germline V gene data show CDR1 as DFQATT and CDR2 as SNEGSKA (reference sequence). Deletions cut 1 base from V and 2 bases from J, with 8 bases between. There are 13 residues in the CDR3. CDR3 residues: CSARATANTEAFF. The CDR3 DNA reads TGCAGTGCTAGAGCTACAGCCAACACTGAAGCTTTCTTT.

The chain couples TRBV24-1 to TRBJ2-7; possibly TRBD2 for D (5 bases). The V gene lost 2 bases and the J gene lost 2 bases, with 12 bases spanning the gap. The germline CDR1 and CDR2 sequences are KGHDR and SFDVKD. The CDR3 runs to 15 residues. In DNA, the CDR3 is TGTGCCACCAGTGATTCGGGAACTAATACCTACGAGCAGTACTTC. Its protein is CATSDSGTNTYEQYF.

The chain employs TRBV11-2 and TRBJ1-4; no definite D call. In germline, CDR1 is SGHAT, CDR2 FQNNGV. CDR3 length: 15 amino acids. The V end was cut by 1 base, the J end by 7 bases, with 13 bases between. The CDR3 loop is CASSLGLTRGEKLFF. The DNA of the CDR3 is TGTGCCAGCAGCTTAGGCCTCACCCGGGGTGAAAAACTGTTTTTT.

The V and J genes are TRBV12-3 or TRBV12-4 and TRBJ2-1; D remains ambiguous. Trimming left V 4 bases short and J 15 bases short, with 19 bases between. The CDR3 loop spans 13 amino acids. Here the CDR3 reads CASSYSRTSRSFF. Written as DNA, the CDR3 is TGTGCCAGCAGTTACTCCCGGACGTCCCGTTCGTTCTTC.

This clonotype was counted at least ten times. The chain links TRBV3-1 to TRBJ2-1, with 12 bases fitting TRBD2. Germline V gene lookup returns CDR1 LGHDT and CDR2 YNNKEL (reference sequence). The CDR3 is made up of 17 amino acids. With 1 base clipped from V and 8 bases from J, the junction kept 9 bases outside the gene matches. DNA of the CDR3: TGTGCCAGCAGCCAAGGATCAAGACTAGCGGGAGCCGATGAGCAGTTCTTC. It is translated as CASSQGSRLAGADEQFF.

This clonotype was seen a few times. This chain links TRBV5-1 with TRBJ2-2; 9 positions match TRBD1. This CDR3 is built from 18 residues. V dropped 4 bases and J dropped 1; count of bases not matched to a gene: 11. CDR1 is SGHRS, CDR2 YFSETQ, per germline. CDR3 sequence reads: CASSPGHPGQGNTGELFF. The CDR3 DNA is TGCGCCAGCAGCCCGGGCCACCCGGGACAGGGGAACACCGGGGAGCTGTTTTTT.

The rearrangement links TRBV4-1 to TRBJ2-7; D is perhaps TRBD2 (5 bases). Germline CDR1 and CDR2: MGHRA and YSYEKL. The CDR3 has 14 residues. Trimming stripped 0 bases from V and 9 bases from J, with 15 bases between. Here the CDR3 reads CASSQEIRGTRQYF. CDR3 in DNA: TGCGCCAGCAGCCAAGAAATAAGAGGTACTAGGCAGTACTTC.

This clonotype was counted many times. The gene calls are TRBV20-1 and TRBJ2-7; tentatively, D is TRBD2 (5 bases). The V gene lost 3 bases and the J gene lost 2 bases, with 17 bases spanning the gap. There are 15 residues in the CDR3. Germline CDR1 is DFQATT and CDR2 is SNEGSKA (reference sequence). CDR3 residues: CSARLAVARTYEQYF. The CDR3 region has the DNA TGCAGTGCTAGGTTGGCCGTAGCGCGGACCTACGAGCAGTACTTC.

This clonotype was detected ten times or more. CDR3 region: CASSFVDTQYF. The DNA for the CDR3 is TGTGCCAGCAGCTTTGTAGATACGCAGTATTTT. This rearrangement joins TRBV13 to TRBJ2-3; D is undetermined. V was shortened by 3 bases and J by 5 bases, with 3 bases between the two germline ends. Germline values: CDR1 PRHDT, CDR2 FYEKMQ (reference sequence). The CDR3 covers 11 residues.

Remarks on this clonotype: One base separates it from a far larger clone, so it is likely a read error. The rearrangement links TRBV3-1 to TRBJ2-5; no clear D. Germline loops: CDR1 LGHDT, CDR2 YNNKEL (reference sequence). CDR3 length: 11 amino acids. V was trimmed by 2 bases and J by 9 bases, leaving 7 bases between them. Here the CDR3 DNA reads TGTGCCAGCAGCCAAAAGCTAGCCCAGTACTTC. Encoded protein: CASSQKLAQYF.